This T cell receptor (beta chain) appears in the sequencing data of a study of PD-1 blockade in classical Hodgkin lymphoma. Notes on the study in general: Nivolumab initiated under 1 year post-ASCT led to patient exclusion. Lower baseline TCR diversity marked trial partial responders and progressors. CD4+ TCR diversity climbed significantly by C4D1, unlike CD8+ TCR diversity.

This clone was recorded once. What it binds is unknown. With 4 bases removed from V and 1 base from J, the gap between germline ends came to 14 bases. Germline lookup yields CDR1 SGHRS and CDR2 YFSETQ. The CDR3 is made up of 16 amino acids. Libraries were prepared by immunoSEQ multiplex PCR; TCRdb keeps only in-frame clonotypes and omits some of them. This table has around 91,000 clones, roughly 90% appearing once. Every patient relapsed after autologous stem cell transplantation, and brentuximab vedotin exposure varied. Sequenced here: peripheral blood mononuclear cells (PBMCs), sampled at baseline. The chain uses TRBV5-1 and TRBJ2-2; D call uncertain. This receptor was taken from a human donor with classical Hodgkin lymphoma. CDR3 protein: CASSPAFPGNTGELFF. CDR3 DNA: TGCGCCAGCAGCCCCGCTTTTCCCGGGAACACCGGGGAGCTGTTTTTT. Full variable domain (remainder filled in from reference TRBV5-1 and TRBJ2-2): KAGVTQTPRYLIKTRGQQVTLSCSPISGHRSVSWYQQTPGQGLQFLFEYFSETQRNKGNFPGRFSGRQFSNSRSEMNVSTLELGDSALYLCASSPAFPGNTGELFFGEGSRLTVL.